Presented here are 4 T cell receptor beta chains from one specimen sequenced in a study of blood T cell repertoires in COVID-19 (TCRdb year 2020). Libraries were made using the immunoSEQ multiplex PCR assay. TCRdb took this table from immuneACCESS and kept in-frame rearrangements with V and J called. Such tables lack part of the clones; where checked against another copy, unresolved V genes explain under half of the gap, and the rest is unexplained. This sample holds 200,000 to 250,000 clones; around 88% were observed only once. The ten largest clones represent more than 2% of the sample. Source material: PBMCs or T cells enriched from blood (not recorded which). These receptors came from a woman between 50 and 59 years old who had recovered from COVID-19.

This chain joins TRBV4-1 and TRBJ1-2, with TRBD1 matching over 9 bases. The CDR3 runs to 19 residues. Germline V lookup: CDR1 MGHRA, CDR2 YSYEKL. With V trimmed by 6 bases and J by 2 bases, 19 bases remained unmatched. The CDR3 loop is CASRLTGTGRSSGNYGYTF. For the CDR3, the DNA is TGCGCCAGCAGGCTCACCGGGACAGGGAGATCTAGCGGGAACTATGGCTACACCTTC.

The chain employs TRBV15 and TRBJ2-3; no clear D gene. The CDR3 contains 16 residues. The V end lost 0 bases, the J end lost 2 bases, and 12 bases lay between the germline ends. Germline loops: CDR1 LNHNV, CDR2 YYDKDF (reference sequence). The CDR3 nucleotides are TGTGCCACCAGCAGAGAGTCGGCGGCCTTCACAGATACGCAGTATTTT. The encoded protein is CATSRESAAFTDTQYF. The whole variable domain, filled in from reference TRBV15 and TRBJ2-3, reads DAMVIQNPRYQVTQFGKPVTLSCSQTLNHNVMYWYQQKSSQAPKLLFHYYDKDFNNEADTPDNFQSRRPNTSFCFLDIRSPGLGDTAMYLCATSRESAAFTDTQYFGPGTRLTVL.

This chain links TRBV30 with TRBJ2-7, with TRBD2 identical over 8 bases. The CDR3 runs 12 residues. Per germline, CDR1 GTSNPN and CDR2 SVGIG (reference sequence). The ends lost 4 bases at V and 7 bases at J; junction bases unmatched: 6. As DNA, the CDR3 is TGTGCCTGGAACAGACTAGCGAATGAGCAGTACTTC. It encodes CAWNRLANEQYF. The variable domain in full, with the rest retrieved from reference TRBV30 and TRBJ2-7, is SQTIHQWPATLVQPVGSPLSLECTVEGTSNPNLYWYRQAAGRGLQLLFYSVGIGQISSEVPQNLSASRPQDRQFILSSKKLLLSDSGFYLCAWNRLANEQYFGPGTRLTVT.

This clone was seen only a few times. The rearrangement links TRBV27 to TRBJ2-2; D unclear. The CDR3 is 16 amino acids. The V gene lost 4 bases and the J gene lost 5 bases, with 17 bases spanning the gap. Germline lookup yields CDR1 MNHEY and CDR2 SMNVEV (reference sequence). Written as DNA, the CDR3 is TGTGCCAGCAGTTCACCGGTGAGAGTTGCGACCGGGGAGCTGTTTTTT. Translation gives CASSSPVRVATGELFF.